This T cell receptor beta chain originates from a study of sequential checkpoint blockade in melanoma. Study background: After both sequences, patients received maintenance nivolumab. TCRbeta immunosequencing was performed on DNA from 85 to 100 pretreatment melanoma tumor samples.

The CDR3 is made up of 14 amino acids. V lost 6 bases and J lost 1; bases outside the gene matches: 2. CDR1 and CDR2 from the germline V gene are WSHSY and SAAADI. Profiled with immunoSEQ multiplex PCR; TCRdb holds only in-frame clones, not every one. Found here are some 6,200 clones, roughly 26% of them singletons; the top ten hold 8.1%. Sample treatment: randomized to nivolumab then ipilimumab (arm A) or the reverse (arm B). DNA-damaging chemotherapy had not been given to any patient beforehand. Sequenced material: tumor tissue (inferred from file names), taken from a patient given nivolumab and ipilimumab in sequence. The TCR was taken from a human donor with melanoma. The rearrangement links TRBV10-2 to TRBJ2-2; 7 positions agree with TRBD1. CDR3 bases: TGCGCCAGCAGGCGACAGGGGAACACCGGGGAGCTGTTTTTT. Translating it yields CASRRQGNTGELFF.